What follows are 26 T cell receptor beta chains derived from one specimen sequenced in a study of metastatic and nonmetastatic thyroid tumors. All patients were treatment-naive before thyroid surgery. TCRdb used MiXCR to call clones anew from the PCR reads. The sample lists 100,000 or so clones; about 15% were seen once. Sequencing input: blood. These TCRs come from a female donor with papillary thyroid cancer or a benign thyroid nodule (not recorded which). Some clones in this sample may be carry-over from other donors' samples.

This clone has ten or more counts. The gene calls are TRBV2 and TRBJ2-1, with D possibly TRBD2 on 5 matching bases. Deletions cut 4 bases from V and 6 bases from J, with 13 bases between. Germline V lookup: CDR1 SNHLY, CDR2 FYNNEI. This CDR3 comprises 14 residues. The CDR3 DNA sequence: TGTGCCAGCAGTGCATCAGGAGGCGGCAATGAGCAGTTCTTC. This gives the protein CASSASGGGNEQFF.

This clone has at least ten counts. This chain connects TRBV18 to TRBJ2-7; D not resolved. The CDR3 is made up of 14 amino acids. Germline V gene data show CDR1 as KGHSH and CDR2 as LQKENI. With 0 bases removed from V and 0 bases from J, the gap between germline ends came to 6 bases. CDR3 sequence reads: CASSPPGISYEQYF. The CDR3 nucleotides read TGTGCCAGCTCACCACCGGGTATCTCCTACGAGCAGTACTTC.

There are many counts of this clone. The J gene is TRBJ1-2, the V gene TRBV19, with D perhaps matching TRBD1 (5 bases). CDR3 length: 13 residues. V lost 6 bases to trimming and J lost 3 bases, with 11 bases between them. CDR1 and CDR2 from the germline V gene are LNHDA and SQIVND (reference sequence). CDR3 bases: TGTGCCAGTAGACTTCAGACAGACTATGGCTACACCTTC. Its translation: CASRLQTDYGYTF. The full variable domain, rest sourced from reference TRBV19 and TRBJ1-2, is DGGITQSPKYLFRKEGQNVTLSCEQNLNHDAMYWYRQDPGQGLRLIYYSQIVNDFQKGDIAEGYSVSREKKESFPLTVTSAQKNPTAFYLCASRLQTDYGYTFGSGTRLTVV.

On this clone: A read error may be the cause here, since a much bigger clone is one base away. This chain uses TRBV6-5 with TRBJ1-1, with unresolved D. This CDR3 contains 11 residues. Trimming cost V 2 bases and J 8 bases, with 6 bases left between them. The V gene's germline CDR1 is MNHEY and CDR2 SVGAGI. The CDR3 DNA reads as TGTGCCAGCAGTTACGCAGTGGAAGCTTTCTTT. Residues: CASSYAVEAFF.

This clone was detected a few times. A read error may be the cause here, since a much bigger clone is one base away. The chain links TRBV20-1 to TRBJ2-2; D gene ambiguous. The CDR3 has 12 amino acids. The V gene's germline CDR1 is DFQATT and CDR2 SNEGSKA (reference sequence). V lost 4 bases to trimming and J lost 9 bases, with 12 bases between them. CDR3 DNA: TGCAGTGCTATAGATCCCTCTTGGGAGCTGTTTTTT. It specifies CSAIDPSWELFF.

This clone showed up just a few times. Because the CDR3 is missing its conserved closing phenylalanine or tryptophan, this is likely a read error. The CDR3 sequence: CASSYSSSGTDYGYTL. In DNA form, the CDR3 reads TGCGCCAGCAGTTACTCGAGCTCAGGGACCGACTATGGCTACACCCTC. The rearrangement links TRBV6-6 to TRBJ1-2, with TRBD1 as a possible D gene (5 bases). Germline CDR1 reads MNHNY; CDR2 reads SVGAGI (reference sequence). The CDR3 consists of 16 residues.

This clone was recorded many times. The rearrangement uses TRBV19 and TRBJ1-4, with D possibly matching TRBD1 (5 bases). This CDR3 has 17 amino acids. V shed 3 bases and J shed 3 bases, with 17 bases lying between them. CDR1 is LNHDA and CDR2 is SQIVND in the germline V gene (reference sequence). The CDR3 sequence: CASSIEGPLGANEKLFF. The CDR3 DNA reads TGTGCCAGTAGTATCGAGGGACCTCTGGGCGCTAATGAAAAACTGTTTTTT.

Comment on this clone: This may be a read error, as it is one base from a much larger clone. Other nucleotide sequences from this sample produce the same CDR3. The CDR3 protein is CRTLTGGGGGYTF. The CDR3 region has the DNA TGCAGAACCCTCACAGGGGGCGGTGGTGGCTACACCTTC. The chain has TRBV20-1 and TRBJ1-2, with 9 bases matching TRBD1. Germline V gene sequence: CDR1 DFQATT, CDR2 SNEGSKA (reference sequence). The CDR3 loop spans 13 amino acids.

Notes on this clone: A much larger clone differs by one base, so this may be a read error. J is TRBJ2-6 and V is TRBV5-6; no definite D call. Germline CDR1 and CDR2: SGHDT and YYEEEE. Trimming stripped 1 base from V and 1 base from J, with 12 bases between. The CDR3 has 17 residues. CDR3 nucleotide sequence: TGTGCCAGCAGCTTGAGTAGTTTTGGTTCTGGGGCCAACGTCCTGACTTTC. Amino acids: CASSLSSFGSGANVLTF.

This clone was counted ten times or more. The same CDR3 can be traced to other DNA sequences in this sample. The chain uses TRBV20-1 and TRBJ1-3; D gene uncertain. The CDR3 extends over 15 amino acids. The ends were cut back, 0 bases at V and 0 bases at J, with 9 bases in the middle. Germline V gene sequence: CDR1 DFQATT, CDR2 SNEGSKA (reference sequence). CDR3 nucleotide sequence: TGCAGTGCTAGAGAATTTGGGAGCTCTGGAAACACCATATATTTT. This encodes CSAREFGSSGNTIYF.

In this sample, this clone turned up many times. The chain joins TRBV12-3 or TRBV12-4 to TRBJ1-5; 8 nucleotides match TRBD1. This CDR3 spans 14 amino acids. Trimming at V came to 6 bases and at J to 5 bases, leaving 6 bases not matched to a gene. The CDR3 DNA sequence: TGTGCCAGCAGACCGGACAGGGTGGATCAGCCCCAGCATTTT. Protein sequence: CASRPDRVDQPQHF.

This clone was found many times. CDR3 protein: CATSAGDKSGEKLFF. The CDR3 DNA sequence: TGTGCCACCAGTGCCGGGGACAAATCCGGTGAAAAACTGTTTTTT. The chain carries TRBV24-1 and TRBJ1-4; D might be TRBD1 (6 bases). V lost 5 bases to trimming and J lost 7 bases, with 16 bases between them. CDR1 is KGHDR and CDR2 is SFDVKD in the germline V gene. There are 15 residues in the CDR3.

This clone has a count of ten or more. The CDR3 loop is CASSFRPTYEQYF. CDR3 bases: TGTGCCAGCAGTTTTCGACCGACCTACGAGCAGTACTTC. The chain links TRBV12-3 or TRBV12-4 to TRBJ2-7; no clear D gene. The CDR3 loop spans 13 amino acids. V lost 3 bases and J lost 2, with 8 bases in between.

This sequence joins TRBV30 and TRBJ2-7; unclear D gene. Germline-derived CDR1 and CDR2 are GTSNPN and SVGIG (reference sequence). Trimming left V 4 bases short and J 0 bases short, with 10 bases between. The CDR3 spans 13 residues. The CDR3 nucleotides are TGTGCCTGGACCCGCGTGGTCTCCTACGAGCAGTACTTC. Its translation: CAWTRVVSYEQYF.

In its sample, this clone was seen a few times. The chain carries TRBV6-2 or TRBV6-3 and TRBJ2-1, with D tentatively TRBD1 or TRBD2 (5 bases each). Germline V gene data show CDR1 as MNHEY and CDR2 as SVGEGT. CDR3 length equals 12 residues. Deletions cut 10 bases from V and 5 bases from J, with 12 bases between. The CDR3 loop is CAILGANNEQFF. CDR3 bases: TGTGCCATACTAGGGGCCAACAATGAGCAGTTCTTC.

This clone was counted at least ten times. The gene calls are TRBV12-3 or TRBV12-4 and TRBJ1-5, with TRBD1 matching 9 bases. With V trimmed by 3 bases and J by 5 bases, 14 bases remained unmatched. The CDR3 spans 18 residues. Here the CDR3 reads CASSFKVLGTGTYQPQHF. As DNA, the CDR3 is TGTGCCAGCAGTTTTAAGGTCTTGGGGACAGGGACCTATCAGCCCCAGCATTTT.

Ten or more counts support this clone. Germline is not matched at one junction end, which may reflect a read error. This chain uses TRBV5-1 with TRBJ2-1; possibly TRBD1 for D (6 bases). Per germline, CDR1 SGHRS and CDR2 YFSETQ. The CDR3 has 14 amino acids. The CDR3 here is CASSPSTGNKEQFF. The CDR3 DNA sequence: TGCGCCAGCAGCCCATCGACAGGAAACAAAGAGCAGTTCTTC.

This clone showed up many times. The chain has TRBV5-1 and TRBJ2-4; TRBD2 is a possible D gene (6 bases). The CDR3 has 14 amino acids. Per the germline V gene, CDR1 is SGHRS and CDR2 is YFSETQ. Between the trimmed V and J ends, which lost 1 base and 4 bases, there was a span of 9 bases. The CDR3 reads CASSLTSLKNIQYF. The CDR3 DNA reads TGCGCCAGCAGCTTGACTAGCTTGAAAAACATTCAGTACTTC.

This clone was seen a few times. Mismatch with germline at one junction end may stem from a read error. The V and J genes are TRBV7-8 and TRBJ2-1, with TRBD2 matching 7 bases. This CDR3 is 15 amino acids long. Germline assignment: CDR1 SGHVS and CDR2 FQNEAQ. CDR3 DNA: TGTGCCAGCAGCTCTAGCGGTGTCTCCTACAATGAGCAGCTCTTC. This codes for CASSSSGVSYNEQLF.

On this clone itself: A read error may produce the germline difference seen at one junction end. The rearrangement uses TRBV7-3 and TRBJ2-1, with D possibly being TRBD1 or TRBD2 (5 bases each). The CDR3 spans 14 residues. Germline CDR1 reads SGHTA; CDR2 reads FQGTGA. CDR3 bases: TGTGCCAGCAGCTTAAATGGGGGTCGCTATGATCAGTTCTTC. Translation: CASSLNGGRYDQFF.

This clone was counted many times. The chain is built from TRBV6-5 and TRBJ2-1; TRBD2 matches at 7 bases. From germline, CDR1 is MNHEY and CDR2 SVGAGI. With V trimmed by 0 bases and J by 6 bases, 5 bases remained unmatched. This CDR3 is built from 15 residues. The CDR3 region is CASSYSWEGGNEQFF. The DNA for the CDR3 is TGTGCCAGCAGTTACTCTTGGGAGGGAGGCAATGAGCAGTTCTTC.

This clone was detected only a few times. A much larger clone lies a single base off, so this may be a read error. Different DNA sequences within this sample yield the same CDR3. This chain joins TRBV5-6 and TRBJ1-1; D is undetermined. The CDR3 length is 12 residues. Germline assignment: CDR1 SGHDT and CDR2 YYEEEE. CDR3 loop: CASSLGAIKAFF. CDR3 sequence (DNA): TGTGCCAGCAGCTTGGGCGCTATAAAAGCCTTCTTT.

This clone was counted many times. The chain combines TRBV12-3 or TRBV12-4 with TRBJ1-5; D ambiguous. Trimming removed 5 bases from V and 4 bases from J, with 12 bases in between. There are 14 residues in the CDR3. The CDR3 region is CASSPTSLNQPQHF. Written as DNA, the CDR3 is TGTGCCAGCAGTCCGACGTCCCTTAATCAGCCCCAGCATTTT.

The table lists this clone with many counts. This chain links TRBV9 with TRBJ1-1; unclear D gene. The V end lost 1 base, the J end lost 3 bases, and 10 bases lay between the germline ends. The CDR3 covers 14 residues. CDR1 is SGDLS, CDR2 YYNGEE, per germline. The CDR3, as DNA: TGTGCCAGCAGCGTATTAGTGGGAGACACTGAAGCTTTCTTT. Encoded protein: CASSVLVGDTEAFF.

In this sample, this clone turned up many times. V is TRBV28 and J is TRBJ1-5; D not resolved. From germline, CDR1 is MDHEN and CDR2 SYDVKM. Trimming shortened V by 3 bases and J by 9 bases, and 18 bases separated the two germline ends. The CDR3 has 15 residues. The CDR3 loop is CASSFTSSLSTPQHF. The CDR3 coding sequence is TGTGCCAGCAGTTTTACTTCGAGCCTGTCTACGCCCCAGCATTTT.

This clone came up a few times. A read error may be the cause here, since a much bigger clone is one base away. The chain is built from TRBV30 and TRBJ1-1; D perhaps matches TRBD1 (6 bases). This CDR3 comprises 14 residues. V lost 7 bases to trimming and J lost 2 bases, with 17 bases between them. The germline V gene has CDR1 GTSNPN and CDR2 SVGIG (reference sequence). As DNA, the CDR3 is TGTGCCTCGTTACGGGGGGCGCTTAACACTGAAGCTTTCTTT. Translating it yields CASLRGALNTEAFF. Full variable domain (remainder filled in from reference TRBV30 and TRBJ1-1): SQTIHQWPATLVQPVGSPLSLECTVEGTSNPNLYWYRQAAGRGLQLLFYSVGIGQISSEVPQNLSASRPQDRQFILSSKKLLLSDSGFYLCASLRGALNTEAFFGQGTRLTVV.